Below are 7 T cell receptor beta chains sequenced from a single sample in a study of yellow fever vaccine responses in identical twins. MiXCR was run by TCRdb on the RT-PCR reads, yielding one entry per CDR3 protein. The sample has around 3,500 distinct CDR3 sequences; nearly 90% are singletons. The material sequenced was T cells from blood (PBMCs), unsorted or a sorted subset (not recorded which), taken before or after yellow fever vaccination (not recorded which). The source of these receptors is a young woman who received the yellow fever vaccine.

The J gene is TRBJ1-1, the V gene TRBV11-3; D not resolved. The V and J ends lost 5 bases and 0 bases respectively, with 13 bases between them. This CDR3 spans 15 amino acids. Germline assignment: CDR1 SGHNT and CDR2 YENEEA. The CDR3 spells CASSLQVDLNTEAFF. The CDR3 coding sequence is TGTGCCAGCAGCCTTCAGGTGGACCTGAACACTGAAGCTTTCTTT. Drawing the rest from reference TRBV11-3 and TRBJ1-1, the complete variable domain is EAGVVQSPRYKIIEKKQPVAFWCNPISGHNTLYWYLQNLGQGPELLIRYENEEAVDDSQLPKDRFSAERLKGVDSTLKIQPAELGDSAVYLCASSLQVDLNTEAFFGQGTRLTVV.

The J gene is TRBJ2-7, the V gene TRBV29-1; no clear D gene. V dropped 4 bases and J dropped 5 bases, with 9 bases sitting between them. This CDR3 is built from 11 residues. Germline V gene sequence: CDR1 SQVTM, CDR2 ANQGSEA. CDR3 nucleotide sequence: TGCAGCGTTGCGGTGGGCGACGAGCAGTACTTC. Protein sequence: CSVAVGDEQYF.

The chain links TRBV6-2 or TRBV6-3 to TRBJ2-3; TRBD2 agrees at 9 bases. The CDR3 spans 15 residues. Germline V gene lookup returns CDR1 MNHEY and CDR2 SVGEGT. The V and J ends lost 2 bases and 0 bases, in that order; junction bases with no gene match: 0. CDR3 DNA: TGTGCCAGCAGTTACACTAGCGGGAGCACAGATACGCAGTATTTT. It is translated as CASSYTSGSTDTQYF.

In this sample, this clonotype turned up once. This chain connects TRBV9 to TRBJ2-7, with TRBD1 identical over 9 bases. V was pared by 4 bases and J by 1 base, with 3 bases of the junction left unmatched. The CDR3 consists of 14 residues. Germline V gene sequence: CDR1 SGDLS, CDR2 YYNGEE. The CDR3 DNA reads as TGTGCCAGCAGCCTAGACAGGGGGTCCTACGAGCAGTACTTC. It translates to CASSLDRGSYEQYF.

The J gene is TRBJ2-1, the V gene TRBV11-3; D is undetermined. Germline V lookup: CDR1 SGHNT, CDR2 YENEEA. Trimming removed 1 base at V and 6 bases at J, with 4 bases between. The CDR3 totals 12 residues. The CDR3 DNA sequence: TGTGCCAGCAGCTTAGTAACCAATGAGCAGTTCTTC. Translating it yields CASSLVTNEQFF.

This sequence joins TRBV11-1 and TRBJ2-7; weak D call: TRBD1 (5 bases). The germline V gene encodes CDR1 SGHAT and CDR2 FQDESV (reference sequence). The CDR3 covers 13 residues. The V end was cut by 3 bases, the J end by 1 base, with 7 bases between. The CDR3: CASSFDSSYEQYF. The CDR3 DNA reads TGTGCCAGCAGCTTCGACAGTTCCTACGAGCAGTACTTC.

This CDR3 is CASSQESAEGSPLHF. Written as DNA, the CDR3 is TGCGCCAGCAGCCAAGAGTCGGCGGAGGGTTCACCCCTCCACTTT. The chain carries TRBV4-1 and TRBJ1-6; D ambiguous. The germline V and J ends were trimmed by 0 bases and 9 bases, with 12 bases remaining between them. The CDR3 spans 15 residues. The germline V gene encodes CDR1 MGHRA and CDR2 YSYEKL.